This TCR beta chain was identified in a study of T-cell reconstitution after alpha-beta-depleted transplantation in children. Study results and caveats: Several hundred rapidly expanded clones from non-depleted graft cells reportedly supplied alpha-beta T cells about two months post-transplant. Recipient T cells and thymic progenitors that survived gave rise to the high TCRbeta diversity observed at day 60 in some patients.

This clonotype has a handful of counts. The antigen is unknown. Molecular barcoding with unique molecular identifiers was used for the TCRbeta library. TCRdb re-analysed the PCR reads in MiXCR, keeping a single row per CDR3 protein. The sample consists of roughly 420,000 distinct CDR3 sequences, roughly 16% of them appearing once. This receptor was identified in a boy under three years old who had a stem cell transplant for Wiskott-Aldrich syndrome, so the T cells may come from the graft donor. Sample: PBMCs, mostly from graft donor cells, taken 360 days after TCRalphabeta/CD19-depleted stem cell transplant.

CDR3 in DNA: TGCGCCAGCAGCTTGGAGGGGACTAGCGGCCACGAGCAGTACTTC. It yields the protein CASSLEGTSGHEQYF. V and J are TRBV5-1 and TRBJ2-7; TRBD2 aligns across 11 bases. V was pared by 0 bases and J by 5 bases, with 4 bases of the junction left unmatched. The CDR3 spans 15 residues. Germline CDR1 is SGHRS and CDR2 is YFSETQ. Complete variable domain (other parts from reference TRBV5-1 and TRBJ2-7): KAGVTQTPRYLIKTRGQQVTLSCSPISGHRSVSWYQQTPGQGLQFLFEYFSETQRNKGNFPGRFSGRQFSNSRSEMNVSTLELGDSALYLCASSLEGTSGHEQYFGPGTRLTVT.